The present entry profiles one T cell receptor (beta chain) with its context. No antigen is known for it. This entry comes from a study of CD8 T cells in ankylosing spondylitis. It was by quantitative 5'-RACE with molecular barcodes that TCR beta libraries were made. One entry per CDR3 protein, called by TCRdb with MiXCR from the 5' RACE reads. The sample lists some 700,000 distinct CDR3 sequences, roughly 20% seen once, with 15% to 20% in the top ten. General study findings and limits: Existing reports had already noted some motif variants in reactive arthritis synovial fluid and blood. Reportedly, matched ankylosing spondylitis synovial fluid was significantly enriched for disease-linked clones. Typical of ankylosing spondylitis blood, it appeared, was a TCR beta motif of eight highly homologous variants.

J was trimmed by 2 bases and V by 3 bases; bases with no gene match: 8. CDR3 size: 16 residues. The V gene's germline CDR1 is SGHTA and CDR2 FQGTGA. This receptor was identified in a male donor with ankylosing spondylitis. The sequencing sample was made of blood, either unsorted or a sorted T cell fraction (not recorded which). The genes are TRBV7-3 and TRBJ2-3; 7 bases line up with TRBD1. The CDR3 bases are TGTGCCAGCAGCTTCGGGACAGCTTTTTACACAGATACGCAGTATTTT. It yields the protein CASSFGTAFYTDTQYF.